The 2 T cell receptor beta chains listed next were all sequenced from one sample in a study of PD-1 blockade in classical Hodgkin lymphoma. Profiled with immunoSEQ multiplex PCR; TCRdb holds only in-frame clones, not every one. This sample carries roughly 28,000 clones, roughly 70% of them seen once, and the ten largest clones take roughly 24%. Each patient's relapse followed autologous stem cell transplantation, and brentuximab vedotin exposure varied. The sample in question was peripheral blood mononuclear cells (PBMCs), obtained before the second cycle of nivolumab. All receptors derive from a human donor with classical Hodgkin lymphoma.

The CDR3 loop is CASSLQAGGPVGELFF. The DNA of the CDR3 is TGTGCCAGCAGTCTCCAAGCGGGAGGGCCTGTCGGGGAGCTGTTTTTT. The chain carries TRBV27 and TRBJ2-2; 10 positions match TRBD2. Trimming at V came to 5 bases and at J to 7 bases, leaving 10 bases not matched to a gene. Germline lookup yields CDR1 MNHEY and CDR2 SMNVEV (reference sequence). This CDR3 contains 16 residues.

This clone was detected only a few times. This chain uses TRBV4-2 with TRBJ1-5; no clear D. The CDR3 totals 13 residues. Germline loops: CDR1 LGHNA, CDR2 YNFKEQ. V lost 0 bases to trimming and J lost 9 bases, with 9 bases between them. CDR3 sequence reads: CASSQDSPRPQHF. As DNA, the CDR3 is TGTGCCAGCAGCCAAGACTCCCCCAGGCCCCAGCATTTT.